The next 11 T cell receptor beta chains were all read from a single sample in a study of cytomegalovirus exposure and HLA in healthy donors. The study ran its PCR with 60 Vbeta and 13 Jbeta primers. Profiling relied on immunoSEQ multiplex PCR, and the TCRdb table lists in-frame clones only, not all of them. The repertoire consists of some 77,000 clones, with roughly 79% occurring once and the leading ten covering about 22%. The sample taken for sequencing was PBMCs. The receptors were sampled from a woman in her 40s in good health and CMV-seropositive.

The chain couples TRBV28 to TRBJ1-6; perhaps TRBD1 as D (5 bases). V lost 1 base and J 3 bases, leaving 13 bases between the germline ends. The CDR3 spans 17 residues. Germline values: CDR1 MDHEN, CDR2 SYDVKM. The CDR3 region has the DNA TGTGCCAGCAGTTTATTCAGGGCAAGGGACTATAATTCACCCCTCCACTTT. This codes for CASSLFRARDYNSPLHF. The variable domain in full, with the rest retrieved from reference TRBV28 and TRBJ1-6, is DVKVTQSSRYLVKRTGEKVFLECVQDMDHENMFWYRQDPGLGLRLIYFSYDVKMKEKGDIPEGYSVSREKKERFSLILESASTNQTSMYLCASSLFRARDYNSPLHFGNGTRLTVT.

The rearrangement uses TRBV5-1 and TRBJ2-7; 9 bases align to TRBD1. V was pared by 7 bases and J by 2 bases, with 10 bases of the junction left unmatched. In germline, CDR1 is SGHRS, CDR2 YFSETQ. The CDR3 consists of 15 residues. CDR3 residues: CASGIDRGSTYEQYF. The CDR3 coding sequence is TGCGCCAGCGGCATAGACAGGGGGAGCACCTACGAGCAGTACTTC.

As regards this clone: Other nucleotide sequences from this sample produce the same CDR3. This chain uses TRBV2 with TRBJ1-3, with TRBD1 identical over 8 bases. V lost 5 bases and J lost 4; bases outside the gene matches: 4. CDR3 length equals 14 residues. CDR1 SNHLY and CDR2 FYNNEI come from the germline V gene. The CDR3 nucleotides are TGTGCCAGCAGTACGGACAGGGCGGGAAACACCATATATTTT. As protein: CASSTDRAGNTIYF.

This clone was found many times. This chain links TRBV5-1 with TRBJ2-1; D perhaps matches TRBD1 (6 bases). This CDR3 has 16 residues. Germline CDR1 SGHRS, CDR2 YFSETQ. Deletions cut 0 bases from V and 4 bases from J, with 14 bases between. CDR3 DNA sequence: TGCGCCAGCAGCTTGGCCCCCGGGACACAGTACAATGAGCAGTTCTTC. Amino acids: CASSLAPGTQYNEQFF. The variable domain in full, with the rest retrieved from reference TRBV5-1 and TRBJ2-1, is KAGVTQTPRYLIKTRGQQVTLSCSPISGHRSVSWYQQTPGQGLQFLFEYFSETQRNKGNFPGRFSGRQFSNSRSEMNVSTLELGDSALYLCASSLAPGTQYNEQFFGPGTRLTVL.

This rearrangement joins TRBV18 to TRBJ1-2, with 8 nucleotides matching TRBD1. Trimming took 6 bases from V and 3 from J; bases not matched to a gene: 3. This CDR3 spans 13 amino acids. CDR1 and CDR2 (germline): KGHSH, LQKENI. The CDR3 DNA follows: TGTGCCAGCTCCCTGGACAGGGACTATGGCTACACCTTC. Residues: CASSLDRDYGYTF.

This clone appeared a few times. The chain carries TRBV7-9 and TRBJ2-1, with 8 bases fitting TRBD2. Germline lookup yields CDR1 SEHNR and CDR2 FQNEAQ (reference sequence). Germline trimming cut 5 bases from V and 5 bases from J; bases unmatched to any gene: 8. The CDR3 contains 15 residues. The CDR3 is CASSRAGGSDNEQFF. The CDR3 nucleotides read TGTGCCAGCAGCCGTGCGGGGGGCTCGGACAATGAGCAGTTCTTC. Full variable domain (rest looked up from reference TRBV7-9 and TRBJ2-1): DTGVSQNPRHKITKRGQNVTFRCDPISEHNRLYWYRQTLGQGPEFLTYFQNEAQLEKSRLLSDRFSAERPKGSFSTLEIQRTEQGDSAMYLCASSRAGGSDNEQFFGPGTRLTVL.

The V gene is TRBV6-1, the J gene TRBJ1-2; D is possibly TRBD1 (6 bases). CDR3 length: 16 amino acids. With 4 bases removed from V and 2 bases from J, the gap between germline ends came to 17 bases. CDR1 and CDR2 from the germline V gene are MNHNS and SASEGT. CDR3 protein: CASSVTAGQFNYGYTF. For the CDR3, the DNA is TGTGCCAGCAGTGTTACGGCCGGACAGTTCAACTATGGCTACACCTTC.

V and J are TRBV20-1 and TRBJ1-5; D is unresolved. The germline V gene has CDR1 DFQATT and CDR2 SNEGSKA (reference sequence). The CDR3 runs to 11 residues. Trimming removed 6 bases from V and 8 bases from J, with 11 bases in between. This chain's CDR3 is CSAGAGEPQHF. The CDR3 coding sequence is TGCAGTGCAGGTGCGGGCGAGCCCCAGCATTTT.

This CDR3 is CASSSWGGTSYNEQFF. As DNA, the CDR3 is TGTGCCAGCAGTTCCTGGGGCGGAACTTCCTACAATGAGCAGTTCTTC. The V and J genes are TRBV28 and TRBJ2-1; the D gene is possibly TRBD1 (5 bases). This CDR3 has 16 amino acids. Deletions cut 4 bases from V and 1 base from J, with 14 bases between. Per germline, CDR1 MDHEN and CDR2 SYDVKM.

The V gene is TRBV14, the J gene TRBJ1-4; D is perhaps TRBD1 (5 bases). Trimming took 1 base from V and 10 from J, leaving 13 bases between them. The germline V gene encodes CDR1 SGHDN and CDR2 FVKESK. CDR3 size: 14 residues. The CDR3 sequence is CASSQGPGGGKLFF. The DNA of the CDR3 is TGTGCCAGCAGCCAAGGGCCCGGGGGAGGAAAACTGTTTTTT. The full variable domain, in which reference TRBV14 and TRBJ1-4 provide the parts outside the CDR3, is EAGVTQFPSHSVIEKGQTVTLRCDPISGHDNLYWYRRVMGKEIKFLLHFVKESKQDESGMPNNRFLAERTGGTYSTLKVQPAELEDSGVYFCASSQGPGGGKLFFGSGTQLSVL.

CDR3 sequence: CASSPIKGFTGANVLTF. For the CDR3, the DNA is TGTGCCAGCTCACCAATTAAGGGGTTCACTGGGGCCAACGTCCTGACTTTC. This chain joins TRBV18 and TRBJ2-6; tentatively, D is TRBD1 (5 bases). The CDR3 runs 17 residues. Trimming removed 2 bases from V and 2 bases from J, with 13 bases in between. The germline V gene has CDR1 KGHSH and CDR2 LQKENI.